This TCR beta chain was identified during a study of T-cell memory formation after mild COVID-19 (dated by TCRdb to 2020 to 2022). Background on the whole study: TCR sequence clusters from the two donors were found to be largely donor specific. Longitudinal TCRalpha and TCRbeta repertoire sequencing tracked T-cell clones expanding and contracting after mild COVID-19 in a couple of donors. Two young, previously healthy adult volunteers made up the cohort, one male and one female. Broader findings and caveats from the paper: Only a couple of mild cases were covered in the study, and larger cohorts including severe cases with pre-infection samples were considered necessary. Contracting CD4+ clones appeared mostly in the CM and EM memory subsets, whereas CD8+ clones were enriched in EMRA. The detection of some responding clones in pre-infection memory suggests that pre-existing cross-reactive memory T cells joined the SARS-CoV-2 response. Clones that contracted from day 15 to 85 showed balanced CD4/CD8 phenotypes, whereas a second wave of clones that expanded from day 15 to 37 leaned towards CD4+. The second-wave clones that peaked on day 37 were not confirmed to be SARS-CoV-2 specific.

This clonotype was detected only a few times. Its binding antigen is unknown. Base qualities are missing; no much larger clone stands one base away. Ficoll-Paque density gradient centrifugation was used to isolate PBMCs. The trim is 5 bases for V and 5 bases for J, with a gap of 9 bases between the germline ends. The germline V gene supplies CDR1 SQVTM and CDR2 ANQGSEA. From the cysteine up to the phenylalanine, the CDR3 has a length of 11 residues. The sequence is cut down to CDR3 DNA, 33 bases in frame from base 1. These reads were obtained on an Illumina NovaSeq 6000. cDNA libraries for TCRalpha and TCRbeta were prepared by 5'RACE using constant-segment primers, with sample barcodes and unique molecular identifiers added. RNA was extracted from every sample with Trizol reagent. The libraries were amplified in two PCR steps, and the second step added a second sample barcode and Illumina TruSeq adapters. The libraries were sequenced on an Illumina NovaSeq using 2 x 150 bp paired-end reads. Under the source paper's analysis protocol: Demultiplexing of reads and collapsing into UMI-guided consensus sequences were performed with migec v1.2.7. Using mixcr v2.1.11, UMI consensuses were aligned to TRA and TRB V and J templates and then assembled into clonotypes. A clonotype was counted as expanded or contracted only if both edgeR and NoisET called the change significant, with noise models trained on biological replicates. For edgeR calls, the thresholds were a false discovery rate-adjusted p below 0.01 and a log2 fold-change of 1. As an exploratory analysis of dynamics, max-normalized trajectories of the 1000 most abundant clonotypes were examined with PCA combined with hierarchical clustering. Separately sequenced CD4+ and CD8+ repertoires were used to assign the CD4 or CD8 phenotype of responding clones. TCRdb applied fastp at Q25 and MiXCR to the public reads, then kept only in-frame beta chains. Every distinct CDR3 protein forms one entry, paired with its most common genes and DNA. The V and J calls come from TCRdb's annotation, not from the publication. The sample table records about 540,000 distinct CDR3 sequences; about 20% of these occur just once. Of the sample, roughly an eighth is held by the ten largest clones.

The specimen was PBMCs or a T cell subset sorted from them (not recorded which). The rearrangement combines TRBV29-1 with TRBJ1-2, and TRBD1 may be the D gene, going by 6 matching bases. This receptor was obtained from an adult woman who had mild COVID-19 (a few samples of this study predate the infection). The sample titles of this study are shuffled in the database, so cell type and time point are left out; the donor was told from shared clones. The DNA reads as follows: TGCAGCGTTACAGGGACTTATGGCTACACCTTC. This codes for CSVTGTYGYTF.